This passage covers 27 T cell receptor beta chains from one sample sequenced in a study of T cells expressing NK-cell markers. Following a re-call of the 5' RACE reads, TCRdb has one entry per CDR3 protein and lacks DNA. The sample has 350,000 to 400,000 distinct CDR3 sequences. The sample comprised blood T cells: a sorted CD56 or NKG2C T cell subset, CD4+ or CD8+ T cells, or bulk PBMC T cells (not recorded which). The receptors originated from a woman aged 50 to 60 in good health.

The gene calls are TRBV3-1 and TRBJ2-1; without DNA, the TCRdb call of TRBD1 cannot be checked. The CDR3 covers 17 residues. CDR1 LGHDT and CDR2 YNNKEL come from the germline V gene (reference sequence). CDR3 in amino acids: CASSQTLGGVAYNEQFF.

The genes are TRBV12-3 or TRBV12-4 and TRBJ2-1; checking the TCRdb D call of TRBD2 is not possible without DNA. The CDR3 is 17 amino acids. The CDR3 sequence is CASSSPLAGRPDNEQFF.

This CDR3 reads CATKSGTGNEKLFF. The V call is TRBV12-3 or TRBV12-4, the J call TRBJ1-4; the TCRdb D gene call, TRBD1, has no DNA to confirm it. The CDR3 has 14 residues.

CDR3: CASSRDGSGGTEAFF. The rearrangement uses TRBV4-1 and TRBJ1-1; the TCRdb D gene call, TRBD1, has no DNA to confirm it. The CDR3 runs 15 residues. Germline values: CDR1 MGHRA, CDR2 YSYEKL.

The gene calls are TRBV7-8 and TRBJ2-5; TCRdb indicates TRBD1, and absent DNA this call remains unverified. This CDR3 region has 14 residues. CDR1 is SGHVS and CDR2 is FQNEAQ in the germline V gene. The CDR3 spells CASSQGARGETQYF.

This chain joins TRBV18 and TRBJ2-3; TCRdb selects TRBD2, and the lack of DNA leaves this call unchecked. There are 18 residues in the CDR3. CDR1 is KGHSH and CDR2 is LQKENI in the germline V gene. The CDR3 spells CASSPLVGASGRTDTQYF.

The V call is TRBV25-1, the J call TRBJ2-2; absent DNA, TCRdb's TRBD1 call cannot be checked. The CDR3 runs 15 residues. Germline CDR1 is MGHDK and CDR2 is SYGVNS. The CDR3 sequence is CASRKTGEGTGELFF.

This rearrangement joins TRBV6-6 to TRBJ2-2; TCRdb calls TRBD2, which cannot be checked without DNA. This CDR3 spans 18 amino acids. Germline assignment: CDR1 MNHNY and CDR2 SVGAGI (reference sequence). This CDR3 is CASTRWGTSGSQAGELFF.

The V gene is TRBV6-5, the J gene TRBJ2-6; checking the TCRdb D call of TRBD1 is not possible without DNA. The germline V gene has CDR1 MNHEY and CDR2 SVGAGI. This CDR3 region has 16 residues. The CDR3 is CASSYDRLFGANVLTF.

The chain recombines TRBV4-1 with TRBJ2-3; lacking DNA, the TRBD2 call made by TCRdb goes unchecked. The V gene's germline CDR1 is MGHRA and CDR2 YSYEKL. The CDR3 is 15 amino acids. CDR3 sequence reads: CASSPSGLRTDTQYF.

The chain recombines TRBV29-1 with TRBJ2-7; the TCRdb D gene call, TRBD2, has no DNA to confirm it. This CDR3 spans 17 amino acids. Germline CDR1 reads SQVTM; CDR2 reads ANQGSEA. CDR3 amino acids: CSVVFLGLSGSRYEQYF.

The V gene is TRBV28, the J gene TRBJ1-6. The CDR3 totals 12 residues. Per germline, CDR1 MDHEN and CDR2 SYDVKM. The chain's CDR3 is CASSFSASPLHF. Full variable domain (rest looked up from reference TRBV28 and TRBJ1-6): DVKVTQSSRYLVKRTGEKVFLECVQDMDHENMFWYRQDPGLGLRLIYFSYDVKMKEKGDIPEGYSVSREKKERFSLILESASTNQTSMYLCASSFSASPLHFGNGTRLTVT.

The chain recombines TRBV5-6 with TRBJ2-1; there is no DNA to check the TCRdb D call of TRBD2. The germline V gene has CDR1 SGHDT and CDR2 YYEEEE. The CDR3 runs to 17 residues. The CDR3 sequence is CASSLVGLAGGTNEQFF.

The J gene is TRBJ1-1, the V gene TRBV7-9; TCRdb reports TRBD1, a call that lacks DNA to check it against. Germline V gene lookup returns CDR1 SEHNR and CDR2 FQNEAQ (reference sequence). This CDR3 region has 13 residues. The CDR3: CASQTGKGTEAFF.

This chain connects TRBV3-1 to TRBJ2-5; the D gene TCRdb calls, TRBD2, cannot be checked with no DNA. CDR3 length equals 16 residues. Germline-derived CDR1 and CDR2 are LGHDT and YNNKEL (reference sequence). CDR3 sequence reads: CASSQEPAGVRETQYF.

The chain carries TRBV12-3 or TRBV12-4 and TRBJ1-4. The CDR3 covers 12 residues. CDR3 sequence reads: CASSLAGGGPFF.

This chain uses TRBV4-1 with TRBJ1-2; TCRdb's D gene call, TRBD1, goes unchecked for lack of DNA. Germline V CDR1 and CDR2: MGHRA, YSYEKL. This CDR3 has 16 amino acids. CDR3 in amino acids: CASSHPGAGGRYGYTF.

The V and J genes are TRBV12-5 and TRBJ2-1; lacking DNA, the TRBD1 call made by TCRdb goes unchecked. CDR1 and CDR2 from the germline V gene are LGHNT and FRNRAP. This CDR3 is 17 amino acids long. CDR3 in amino acids: CASGLVQGTATYNEQFF.

The gene calls are TRBV3-1 and TRBJ2-1; TCRdb picks TRBD2, but there is no DNA to check that call. Germline CDR1 reads LGHDT; CDR2 reads YNNKEL (reference sequence). This CDR3 has 11 residues. CDR3 sequence reads: CASGLAGSRFF.

V gene TRBV5-1 combines with J gene TRBJ1-2; TCRdb's assignment of TRBD1 cannot be checked, as there is no DNA. This CDR3 is built from 16 residues. CDR1 is SGHRS and CDR2 is YFSETQ in the germline V gene. The CDR3 here is CASSADRRTGLRGYTF.

J is TRBJ2-5 and V is TRBV2; checking the TCRdb D call of TRBD2 is not possible without DNA. Germline V gene lookup returns CDR1 SNHLY and CDR2 FYNNEI. This CDR3 spans 14 amino acids. CDR3 loop: CASSEASGPLPQYF.

CDR3 in amino acids: CASTLRGREGETQYF. The chain is built from TRBV12-3 or TRBV12-4 and TRBJ2-5; TCRdb lists TRBD2, though no DNA is available to test this call. This CDR3 comprises 15 residues.

The chain employs TRBV7-9 and TRBJ2-2; the TRBD2 assignment by TCRdb is unverifiable without DNA. The CDR3 is made up of 19 amino acids. From germline, CDR1 is SEHNR and CDR2 FQNEAQ (reference sequence). The CDR3 reads CASSLLVQTSGSNTGELFF.

This chain uses TRBV5-1 with TRBJ2-1; TCRdb designates TRBD2, a call that cannot be tested without DNA. CDR3 length: 13 amino acids. Germline V CDR1 and CDR2: SGHRS, YFSETQ. The CDR3 protein is CASRSTSINEQFF.

The chain links TRBV5-1 to TRBJ2-3; TCRdb outputs TRBD2, but without DNA this stays unchecked. This CDR3 is 17 amino acids long. In germline, CDR1 is SGHRS, CDR2 YFSETQ. CDR3 loop: CASRTTKSGNLGDTQYF.

This CDR3 reads CASSQFWISDGNQPQHF. The V gene is TRBV5-1, the J gene TRBJ1-5. The CDR3 has 17 amino acids. CDR1 is SGHRS and CDR2 is YFSETQ in the germline V gene. The full variable domain, in which reference TRBV5-1 and TRBJ1-5 provide the parts outside the CDR3, is KAGVTQTPRYLIKTRGQQVTLSCSPISGHRSVSWYQQTPGQGLQFLFEYFSETQRNKGNFPGRFSGRQFSNSRSEMNVSTLELGDSALYLCASSQFWISDGNQPQHFGDGTRLSIL.

This chain links TRBV5-6 with TRBJ2-1; the TCRdb D gene call, TRBD1, has no DNA to confirm it. Germline V gene sequence: CDR1 SGHDT, CDR2 YYEEEE. CDR3 length: 12 amino acids. The CDR3 is CASSPDRTEQFF.